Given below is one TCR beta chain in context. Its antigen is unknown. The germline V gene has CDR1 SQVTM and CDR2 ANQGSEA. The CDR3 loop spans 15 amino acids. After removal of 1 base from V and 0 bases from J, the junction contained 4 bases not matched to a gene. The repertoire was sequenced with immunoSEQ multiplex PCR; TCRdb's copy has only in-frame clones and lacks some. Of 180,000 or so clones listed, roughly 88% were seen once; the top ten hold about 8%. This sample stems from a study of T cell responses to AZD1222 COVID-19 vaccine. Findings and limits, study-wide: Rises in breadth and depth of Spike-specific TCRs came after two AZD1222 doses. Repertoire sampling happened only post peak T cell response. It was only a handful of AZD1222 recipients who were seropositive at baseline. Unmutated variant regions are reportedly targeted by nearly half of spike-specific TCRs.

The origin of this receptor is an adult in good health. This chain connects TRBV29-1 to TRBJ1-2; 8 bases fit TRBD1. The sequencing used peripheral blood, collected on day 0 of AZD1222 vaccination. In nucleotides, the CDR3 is TGCAGCGTTGAAGGGGGGACAGGCACTAACTATGGCTACACCTTC. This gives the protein CSVEGGTGTNYGYTF.